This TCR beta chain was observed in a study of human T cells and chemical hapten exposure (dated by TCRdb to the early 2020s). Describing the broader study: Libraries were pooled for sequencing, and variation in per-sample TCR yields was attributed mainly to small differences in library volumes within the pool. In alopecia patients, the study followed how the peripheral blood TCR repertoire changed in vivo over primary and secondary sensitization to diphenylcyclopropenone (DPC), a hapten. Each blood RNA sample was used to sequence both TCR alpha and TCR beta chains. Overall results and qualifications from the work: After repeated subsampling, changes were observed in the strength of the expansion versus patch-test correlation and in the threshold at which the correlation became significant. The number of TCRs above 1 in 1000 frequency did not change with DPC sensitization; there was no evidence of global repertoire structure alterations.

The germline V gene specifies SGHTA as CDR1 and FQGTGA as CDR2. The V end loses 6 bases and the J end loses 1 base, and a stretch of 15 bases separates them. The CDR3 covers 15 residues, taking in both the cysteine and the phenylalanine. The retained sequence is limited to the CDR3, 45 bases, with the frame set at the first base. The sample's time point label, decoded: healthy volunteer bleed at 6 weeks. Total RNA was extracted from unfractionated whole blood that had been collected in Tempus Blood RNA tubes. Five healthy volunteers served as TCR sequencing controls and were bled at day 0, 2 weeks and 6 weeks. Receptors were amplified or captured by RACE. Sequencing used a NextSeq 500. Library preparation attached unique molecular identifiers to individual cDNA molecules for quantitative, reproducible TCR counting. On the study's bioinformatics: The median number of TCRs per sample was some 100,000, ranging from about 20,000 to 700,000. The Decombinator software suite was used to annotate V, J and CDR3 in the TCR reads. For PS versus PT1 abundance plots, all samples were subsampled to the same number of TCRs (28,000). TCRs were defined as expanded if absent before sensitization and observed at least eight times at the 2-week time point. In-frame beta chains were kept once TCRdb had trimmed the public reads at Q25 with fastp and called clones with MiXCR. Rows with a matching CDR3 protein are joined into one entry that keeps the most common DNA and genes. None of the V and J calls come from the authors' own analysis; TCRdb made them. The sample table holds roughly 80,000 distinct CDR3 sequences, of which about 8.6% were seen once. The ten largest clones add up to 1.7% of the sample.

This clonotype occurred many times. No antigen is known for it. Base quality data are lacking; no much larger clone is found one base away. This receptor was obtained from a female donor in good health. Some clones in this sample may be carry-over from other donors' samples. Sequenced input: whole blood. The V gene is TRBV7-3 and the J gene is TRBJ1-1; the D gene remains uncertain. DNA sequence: TGTGCCAGCAGGCGGACTAGCATGGCGAACACTGAAGCTTTCTTT. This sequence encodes CASRRTSMANTEAFF.